The clone carrying this T cell receptor (beta chain) was recorded at least ten times. The data are from a study of T cells after yellow fever vaccination. MiXCR was run by TCRdb on the 5' RACE reads, yielding one entry per CDR3 protein. The data contain about 30,000 distinct CDR3 sequences, approximately 4.7% of them singletons. This CDR3 has 14 residues. The V and J ends lost 0 bases and 7 bases, in that order; junction bases with no gene match: 6. The V gene's germline CDR1 is SGHRS and CDR2 YFSETQ. Sample: CD8+ T cells sorted from PBMCs, taken 5 days after the yellow fever booster vaccination. This chain uses TRBV5-1 with TRBJ2-7, with 8 bases that match TRBD1. This receptor was identified in a man younger than 40 who received the YFV17D yellow fever vaccine. CDR3 sequence (DNA): TGCGCCAGCAGCTTGGTACCCGGGACAGGAGAGCAGTACTTC. It yields the protein CASSLVPGTGEQYF.